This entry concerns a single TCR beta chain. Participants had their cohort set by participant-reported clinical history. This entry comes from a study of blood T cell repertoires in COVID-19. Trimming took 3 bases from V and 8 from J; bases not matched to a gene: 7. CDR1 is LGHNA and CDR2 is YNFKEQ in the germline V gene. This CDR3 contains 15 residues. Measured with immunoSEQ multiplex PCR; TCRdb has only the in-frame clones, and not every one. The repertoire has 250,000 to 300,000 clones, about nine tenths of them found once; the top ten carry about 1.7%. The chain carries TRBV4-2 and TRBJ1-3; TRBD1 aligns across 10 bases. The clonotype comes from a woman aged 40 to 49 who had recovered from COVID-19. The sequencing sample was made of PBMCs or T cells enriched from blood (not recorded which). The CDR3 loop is CASSHRDRGFYTIYF. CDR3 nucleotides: TGTGCCAGCAGCCACAGGGACAGGGGCTTTTACACCATATATTTT.